One TCR beta chain is described in this entry. What it binds is unknown. Only in-frame clones appear in the TCRdb table, and some are missing; sequencing was by immunoSEQ multiplex PCR. This sample has approximately 94,000 clones, with roughly 78% found just once. CDR1 and CDR2 from the germline V gene are SGHRS and YFSETQ. The V gene lost 3 bases and the J gene lost 0 bases, with 16 bases spanning the gap. CDR3 length: 18 amino acids. These data come from a study of fetal regulatory T cell absence and autoimmunity. Study context: IPEX patients had exocrine pancreas autoimmunity without clinical diabetes. Study-wide results and limits: Antigen-driven pancreatic autoimmunity before birth in IPEX was inferred from oligoclonal enrichment. Some top pancreas TCR clones were over 80-fold enriched versus cord blood.

The TCR sequence derives from a male donor with IPEX syndrome. V is TRBV5-1 and J is TRBJ2-6; D is perhaps TRBD2 (6 bases). The source material was pancreas tissue. The CDR3, as DNA: TGCGCCAGCAGCTGGAGGGAGATGGACCTCTCTGGGGCCAACGTCCTGACTTTC. This codes for CASSWREMDLSGANVLTF.